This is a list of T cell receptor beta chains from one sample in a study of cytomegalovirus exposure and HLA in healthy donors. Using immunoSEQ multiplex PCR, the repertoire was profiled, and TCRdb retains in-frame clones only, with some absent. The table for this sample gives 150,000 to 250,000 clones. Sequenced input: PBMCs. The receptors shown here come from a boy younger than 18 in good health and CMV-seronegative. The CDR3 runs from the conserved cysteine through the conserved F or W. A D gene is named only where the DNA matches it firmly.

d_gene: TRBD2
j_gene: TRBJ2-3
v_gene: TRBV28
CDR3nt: TGTGCCAGCAGTTACGGACTAGCGGGGGTCACTAGCACAGATACGCAGTATTTT
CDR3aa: CASSYGLAGVTSTDTQYF

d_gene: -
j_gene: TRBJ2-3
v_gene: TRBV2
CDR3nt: TGTGCCAGCAGTGAGCGAGATACGCAGTATTTT
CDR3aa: CASSERDTQYF

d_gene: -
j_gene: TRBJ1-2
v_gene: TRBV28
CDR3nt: TGTGCCAGCAGTCCCCGGGTCTCAAGGGGCTACACCTTC
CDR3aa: CASSPRVSRGYTF

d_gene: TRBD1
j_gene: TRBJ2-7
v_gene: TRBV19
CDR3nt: TGTGCCAGTAGTATAGGACAGGGCGCCTACGAGCAGTACTTC
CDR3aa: CASSIGQGAYEQYF

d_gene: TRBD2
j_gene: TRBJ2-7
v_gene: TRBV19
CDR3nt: TGTGCCAGTAGCATTAACGGGAGGGGCAGCTCCTACGAGCAGTACTTC
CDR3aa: CASSINGRGSSYEQYF

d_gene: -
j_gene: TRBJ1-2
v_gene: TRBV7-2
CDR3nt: TGTGCCAGCAGCTTATCACAGGGACGAGGCTACACCTTC
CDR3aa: CASSLSQGRGYTF

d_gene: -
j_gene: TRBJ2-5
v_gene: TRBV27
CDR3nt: TGTGCCAGCAGTCGGCGGGGAGCACAAGAGACCCAGTACTTC
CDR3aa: CASSRRGAQETQYF

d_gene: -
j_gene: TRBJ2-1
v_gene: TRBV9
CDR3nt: TGTGCCAGCAGCTCTTCTAGGGCGGGCCCATACAATGAGCAGTTCTTC
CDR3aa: CASSSSRAGPYNEQFF

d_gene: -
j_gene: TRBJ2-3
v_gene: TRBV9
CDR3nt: TGTGCCAGCAGCGTAGCGCTGGGGCGAACAGATACGCAGTATTTT
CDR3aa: CASSVALGRTDTQYF

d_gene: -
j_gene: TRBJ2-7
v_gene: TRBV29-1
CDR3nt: TGCAGCGTTGAAGGGTGGGACTCCGCCTACGAGCAGTACTTC
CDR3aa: CSVEGWDSAYEQYF

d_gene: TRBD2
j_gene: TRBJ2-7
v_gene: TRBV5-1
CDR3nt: TGCGCCAGCAGCTTAAGTAGTAGCGGGGTCTCCTACGAGCAGTACTTC
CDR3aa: CASSLSSSGVSYEQYF

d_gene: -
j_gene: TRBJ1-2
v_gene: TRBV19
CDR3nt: TGTGCCAGTAGTATAGATCGTCTCCAGGGCGACGGCTACACCTTC
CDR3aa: CASSIDRLQGDGYTF

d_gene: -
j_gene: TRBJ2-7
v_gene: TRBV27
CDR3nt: TGTGCCAGCAGCGTCAGGGTTACCTACGAGCAGTACTTC
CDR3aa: CASSVRVTYEQYF

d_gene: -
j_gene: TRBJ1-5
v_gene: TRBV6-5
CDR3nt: TGTGCCAGCAGTGCTTCGGCGGGTCGAGATCAGCCCCAGCATTTT
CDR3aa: CASSASAGRDQPQHF

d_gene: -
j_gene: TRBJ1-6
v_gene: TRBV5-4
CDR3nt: TGTGCCAGCAGCTTAAGGGGTTCACCCCTCCACTTT
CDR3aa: CASSLRGSPLHF

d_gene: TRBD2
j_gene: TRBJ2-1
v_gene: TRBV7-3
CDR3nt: TGTGCCAGCAGCGTTACTAGCGGAGCGGCGTTCTTC
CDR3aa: CASSVTSGAAFF

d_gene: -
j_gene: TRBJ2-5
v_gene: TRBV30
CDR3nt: TGTGCCTGGACGAAGGACTCCAAGACCCAGTACTTC
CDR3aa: CAWTKDSKTQYF

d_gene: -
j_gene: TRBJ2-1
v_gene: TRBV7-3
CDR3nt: TGTGCCAGCAGCTTAACACACCCCTACAATGAGCAGTTCTTC
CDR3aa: CASSLTHPYNEQFF

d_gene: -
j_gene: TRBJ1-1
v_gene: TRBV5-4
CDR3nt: TGTGCCACGCGGGAGTGGATGAACACTGAAGCTTTCTTT
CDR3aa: CATREWMNTEAFF

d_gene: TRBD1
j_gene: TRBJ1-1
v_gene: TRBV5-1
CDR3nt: TGCGCCAGCAGCACGGACAGGGGGGGGTTGGTCACTGAAGCTTTCTTT
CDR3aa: CASSTDRGGLVTEAFF

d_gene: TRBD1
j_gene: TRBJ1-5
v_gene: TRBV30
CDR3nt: TGTGCCTGGGGGGGGGCAGGGACAGGGGTGCATTTT
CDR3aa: CAWGGAGTGVHF

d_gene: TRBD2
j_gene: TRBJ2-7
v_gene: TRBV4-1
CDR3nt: TGCGCCAGCAGCCCAGGCGGGGTAGCGGGGGCCTACGAGCAGTACTTC
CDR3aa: CASSPGGVAGAYEQYF

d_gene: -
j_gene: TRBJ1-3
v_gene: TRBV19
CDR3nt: TGTGCCAGTAGTAGGGCAGGGGTTCCCGGAATGGCTGGAAACACCATATATTTT
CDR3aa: CASSRAGVPGMAGNTIYF

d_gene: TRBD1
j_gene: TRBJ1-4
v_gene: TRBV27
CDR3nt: TGTGCCCCAATACAGGGGGTTAGGAATGAAAAACTGTTTTTT
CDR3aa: CAPIQGVRNEKLFF

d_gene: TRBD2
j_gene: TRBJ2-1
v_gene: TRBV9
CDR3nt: TGTGCCAGCAGCTGGCGGGGGGGCCTCAATGAGCAGTTCTTC
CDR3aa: CASSWRGGLNEQFF

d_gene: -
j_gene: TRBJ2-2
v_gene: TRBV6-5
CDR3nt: TGTGCCAGCAAATCAGGGGCGAACACCTGGGAGCTGTTTTTT
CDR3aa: CASKSGANTWELFF

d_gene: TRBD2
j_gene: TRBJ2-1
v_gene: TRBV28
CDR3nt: TGTGCCAGCAGCGCCTACGGGACTATAGACCCTGAGCAGTTCTTC
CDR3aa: CASSAYGTIDPEQFF

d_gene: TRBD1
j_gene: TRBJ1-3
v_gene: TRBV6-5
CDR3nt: TGTGCCAGCAGTTCTCGGGACAGGCTCCCCTGGGCCATATATTTT
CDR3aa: CASSSRDRLPWAIYF

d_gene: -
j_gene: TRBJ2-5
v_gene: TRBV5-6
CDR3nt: TGTGCCAGCAGCCCGAGGGGGGGCGAGGAGACCCAGTACTTC
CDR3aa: CASSPRGGEETQYF

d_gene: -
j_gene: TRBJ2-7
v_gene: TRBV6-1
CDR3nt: TGTGCCAGCAGTGAAAGGGGACTGGGAGACTCCTACGAGCAGTACTTC
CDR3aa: CASSERGLGDSYEQYF

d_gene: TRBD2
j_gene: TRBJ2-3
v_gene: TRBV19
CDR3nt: TGTGCCAGTAGTCGGGGGGATAGCACAGATACGCAGTATTTT
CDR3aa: CASSRGDSTDTQYF

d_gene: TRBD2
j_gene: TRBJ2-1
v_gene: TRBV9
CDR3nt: TGTGCCAGCAGCTTAAGGAATTCGGGAGCGGGGGGCTACAATGAGCAGTTCTTC
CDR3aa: CASSLRNSGAGGYNEQFF

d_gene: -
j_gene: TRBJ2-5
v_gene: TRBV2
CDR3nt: TGTGCCAGCGTTCAGGGGGGCCACCAAGAGACCCAGTACTTC
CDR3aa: CASVQGGHQETQYF

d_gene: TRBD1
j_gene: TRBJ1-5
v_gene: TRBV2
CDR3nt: TGTGCCAGCAGTGAACAGGGACAGGGTCAGCCCCAGCATTTT
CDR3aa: CASSEQGQGQPQHF

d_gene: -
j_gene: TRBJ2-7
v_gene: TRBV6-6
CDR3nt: TGTGCCAGCAGTTACACTGAGGGCGGCTCCGAGCAGTACTTC
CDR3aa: CASSYTEGGSEQYF

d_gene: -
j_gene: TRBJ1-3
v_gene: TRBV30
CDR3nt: TGTGCCAAATCCGGGGTTGGAAACACCATATATTTT
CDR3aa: CAKSGVGNTIYF

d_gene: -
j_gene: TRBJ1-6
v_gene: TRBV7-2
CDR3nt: TGTGCCAGCAGCTTAGCAGGGAGAGGGTCACCCCTCCACTTT
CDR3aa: CASSLAGRGSPLHF

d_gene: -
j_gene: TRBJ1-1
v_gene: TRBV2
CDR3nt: TGTGCCAGCGCTGACAGCCAGAACACTGAAGCTTTCTTT
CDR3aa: CASADSQNTEAFF

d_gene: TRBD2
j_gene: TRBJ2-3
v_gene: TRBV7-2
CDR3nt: TGTGCCAGCAGCTCCCTAAGCGGGGGGGCCGAATATACGCAGTATTTT
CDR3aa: CASSSLSGGAEYTQYF

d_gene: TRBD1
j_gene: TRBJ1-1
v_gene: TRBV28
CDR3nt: TGTGCCAGCAGTTTAGGACAGGGAAACACTGAAGCTTTCTTT
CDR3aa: CASSLGQGNTEAFF

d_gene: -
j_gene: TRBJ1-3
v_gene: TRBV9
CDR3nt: TGTGCCAGCAGGGGAGGTGCCGGAAACACCATATATTTT
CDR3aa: CASRGGAGNTIYF

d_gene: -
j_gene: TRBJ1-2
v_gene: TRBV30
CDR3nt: TGTGCCTGGAGCCCGGGGAGTTTTGGCTACACCTTC
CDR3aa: CAWSPGSFGYTF

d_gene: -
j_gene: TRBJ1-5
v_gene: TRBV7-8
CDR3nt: TGTGCCAGCACCCTTTCCCCCGGGGACAATCAGCCCCAGCATTTT
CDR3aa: CASTLSPGDNQPQHF

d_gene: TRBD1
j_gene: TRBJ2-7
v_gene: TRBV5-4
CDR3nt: TGTGCCAGCAGCCCTGGACAGGGCTCCTACGAGCAGTACTTC
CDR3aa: CASSPGQGSYEQYF

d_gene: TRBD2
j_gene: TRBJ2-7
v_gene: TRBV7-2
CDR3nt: TGTGCCAGCAGCCAAGGGGTAGCGGGGGCCGTATACTACGAGCAGTACTTC
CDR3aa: CASSQGVAGAVYYEQYF

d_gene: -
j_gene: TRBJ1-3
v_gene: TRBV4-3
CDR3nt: TGCGCCAGCAGCCTAGAAGACAGCTCTGGAAACACCATATATTTT
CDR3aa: CASSLEDSSGNTIYF

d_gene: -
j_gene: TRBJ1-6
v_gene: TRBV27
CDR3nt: TGTGCCAGCAGTTTAAGTGGGAGCTCCTATAATTCACCCCTCCACTTT
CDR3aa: CASSLSGSSYNSPLHF

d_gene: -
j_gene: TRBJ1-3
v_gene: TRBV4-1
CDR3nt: TGCGCCAGCAGCCAATCCCCCCCAGGGGCGGGTGGAAACACCATATATTTT
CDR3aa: CASSQSPPGAGGNTIYF

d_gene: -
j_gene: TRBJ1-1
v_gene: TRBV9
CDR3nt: TGTGCCAGCAGCGAGGGGGGGGGCACTGAAGCTTTCTTT
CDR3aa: CASSEGGGTEAFF

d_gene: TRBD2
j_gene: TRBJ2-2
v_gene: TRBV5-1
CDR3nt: TGCGCCAGCAGCGGAGCGGGGGGGCCGGGCACCGGGGAGCTGTTTTTT
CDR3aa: CASSGAGGPGTGELFF

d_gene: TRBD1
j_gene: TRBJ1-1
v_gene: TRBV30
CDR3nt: TGTGCCTGGAGCCTCGGACAGGGGGCTGAAGCTTTCTTT
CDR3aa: CAWSLGQGAEAFF

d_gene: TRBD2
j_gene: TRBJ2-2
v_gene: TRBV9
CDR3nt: TGTGCCAGCGTCCCGGGACTAGACACCGGGGAGCTGTTTTTT
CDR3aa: CASVPGLDTGELFF

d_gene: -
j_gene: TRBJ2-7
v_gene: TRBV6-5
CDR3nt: TGTGCCAGCAGTTACCCAGGGAACGAGCAGTACTTC
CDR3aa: CASSYPGNEQYF

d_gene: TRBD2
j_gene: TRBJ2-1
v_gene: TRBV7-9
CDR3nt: TGTGCCAGCAGCCCCCGGACTAGCGACTACAATGAGCAGTTCTTC
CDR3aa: CASSPRTSDYNEQFF